The next 21 T cell receptor beta chains were all read from a single sample in a study of T cells in Graves' hyperthyroidism and ophthalmopathy. The investigators amplified TCR beta CDR3 regions from RNA transcripts. Initially, a first-round RT-PCR of the TCR CDR3 employed the HTBI primer set. TCRdb ran MiXCR on the multiplex PCR reads and lists one entry per CDR3 protein. In the table there are hundreds of thousands of distinct CDR3 sequences, 15% to 18% of which are singletons. Sample: blood. Receptors were obtained from a woman younger than 35 with Graves' hyperthyroidism.

This clonotype has just a few counts. The V and J genes are TRBV4-2 and TRBJ2-7, with TRBD2 matching over 10 bases. J gave up 0 bases and V 1 base, and 3 bases lay outside the gene matches. This CDR3 contains 16 residues. CDR1 is LGHNA, CDR2 YNFKEQ, per germline. CDR3 DNA: TGTGCCAGCAGCCAAGGGACTAGCGGTAGCTCCTACGAGCAGTACTTC. It yields the protein CASSQGTSGSSYEQYF.

Concerning this clonotype: An end of the junction differs from the germline gene, which may be a read error. This chain links TRBV5-6 with TRBJ2-2; either TRBD1 or TRBD2 may fit D (6 bases each). The CDR3 sequence is 16 residues long. From germline, CDR1 is SGHDT and CDR2 YYEEEE. The DNA of the CDR3 is TGTGCCAGCAGCACCGTAGGGCAGGGGATCTCCGGGGGGCTGTTTTTT. Translating gives CASSTVGQGISGGLFF. The full variable domain, with the rest looked up from reference TRBV5-6 and TRBJ2-2, is DAGVTQSPTHLIKTRGQQVTLRCSPKSGHDTVSWYQQALGQGPQFIFQYYEEEERQRGNFPDRFSGHQFPNYSSELNVNALLLGDSALYLCASSTVGQGISGGLFFGEGSRLTVL.

The V gene is TRBV2, the J gene TRBJ1-2, with D unresolved. From germline, CDR1 is SNHLY and CDR2 FYNNEI. The CDR3 runs to 13 residues. The V and J ends lost 8 bases and 3 bases respectively, with 13 bases between them. In DNA form, the CDR3 reads TGTGCCAGCGAGACCGACCGAGACTATGGCTACACCTTC. This sequence encodes CASETDRDYGYTF.

This clonotype was counted ten times or more. The CDR3 DNA reads TGTGCCAGCACCACTCCGGCATTCAGCTCCTATAATTCACCCCTCCACTTT. Amino acid sequence: CASTTPAFSSYNSPLHF. The V gene is TRBV28, the J gene TRBJ1-6; D gene ambiguous. V was cut by 7 bases and J by 0 bases, with 16 bases left in between. CDR3 length: 17 residues. The germline CDR1 and CDR2 sequences are MDHEN and SYDVKM.

Only one count was recorded for this clonotype. The chain recombines TRBV6-1 with TRBJ2-3, with 7 bases identical to TRBD1. This CDR3 has 14 residues. Germline assignment: CDR1 MNHNS and CDR2 SASEGT. After removal of 6 bases from V and 7 bases from J, the junction contained 10 bases not matched to a gene. The CDR3 bases are TGTGCCAGCAGCTCCGGGACAGTCCCTCATACGCAGTATTTT. This codes for CASSSGTVPHTQYF.

In regard to this clonotype: A read error is possible here, since a much larger clone lies one base away. The CDR3 reads CASSLGLPGGINNEQFF. CDR3 DNA sequence: TGTGCCAGCAGCTTGGGGCTCCCAGGGGGTATCAACAATGAGCAGTTCTTC. The chain links TRBV5-5 to TRBJ2-1; 7 bases align to TRBD1. Trimming cost V 0 bases and J 5 bases; bases outside gene matches: 11. The CDR3 extends over 17 amino acids. Germline-derived CDR1 and CDR2 are SGHKS and YYEKEE (reference sequence).

This clonotype came up a few times. The V gene is TRBV9, the J gene TRBJ2-7; possibly TRBD2 for D (6 bases). The CDR3 runs to 15 residues. CDR1 is SGDLS, CDR2 YYNGEE, per germline. V was pared by 7 bases and J by 1 base, with 18 bases between. The CDR3, as DNA: TGTGCCAGCGGCCCCTTCGGGGGTAGTTCCTACGAGCAGTACTTC. This sequence encodes CASGPFGGSSYEQYF.

This clonotype was found many times. This chain links TRBV6-6 with TRBJ2-7; D not certain. Between the trimmed V and J ends, which lost 0 bases and 3 bases, there was a span of 15 bases. The CDR3 runs to 16 residues. Germline V gives CDR1 MNHNY, CDR2 SVGAGI (reference sequence). CDR3 nucleotides: TGTGCCAGCAGTTACTCGAGTGGGCCTTCGTACTACGAGCAGTACTTC. It translates to CASSYSSGPSYYEQYF.

This clonotype has ten or more counts. The CDR3 DNA reads TGTGCCAGCAGCCCCCGAGGGGACGCAGATACGCAGTATTTT. Its translation is CASSPRGDADTQYF. The chain recombines TRBV7-3 with TRBJ2-3; D is perhaps TRBD1 or TRBD2 (5 bases each). CDR1 SGHTA and CDR2 FQGTGA come from the germline V gene. CDR3 length: 14 amino acids. V was pared by 5 bases and J by 4 bases, with 13 bases between.

In this sample, this clonotype turned up many times. The chain couples TRBV20-1 to TRBJ2-7; 7 bases are a match to TRBD2. The CDR3 contains 12 residues. J was trimmed by 6 bases and V by 0 bases; bases with no gene match: 2. CDR1 is DFQATT and CDR2 is SNEGSKA in the germline V gene (reference sequence). The CDR3 sequence: CSAREREFEQYF. DNA of the CDR3: TGCAGTGCTAGAGAGCGGGAGTTCGAGCAGTACTTC.

This clonotype has a count of ten or more. The CDR3 region has the DNA TGTGCCAGCAGGGGTGATTCACCCCTCCACTTT. This translates into CASRGDSPLHF. V and J are TRBV6-2 or TRBV6-3 and TRBJ1-6; D remains ambiguous. V lost 6 bases and J 8 bases, leaving 5 bases between the germline ends. This CDR3 contains 11 residues. CDR1 MNHEY and CDR2 SVGEGT come from the germline V gene.

The gene calls are TRBV7-9 and TRBJ2-1; perhaps TRBD1 as D (6 bases). CDR1 and CDR2 (germline): SEHNR, FQNEAQ (reference sequence). The CDR3 is 15 residues long. V lost 2 bases and J 0 bases, leaving 8 bases between the germline ends. CDR3 sequence: CASSLTQGSYNEQFF. The CDR3 DNA reads as TGTGCCAGCAGCTTAACACAGGGCTCCTACAATGAGCAGTTCTTC.

This clonotype has a handful of counts. The rearrangement joins TRBV29-1 to TRBJ2-7, with TRBD1 matching over 9 bases. With 7 bases clipped from V and 3 bases from J, the junction kept 4 bases outside the gene matches. Germline assignment: CDR1 SQVTM and CDR2 ANQGSEA. The CDR3 loop spans 12 amino acids. The CDR3 here is CSAGQGFYEQYF. As DNA, the CDR3 is TGCAGCGCGGGACAGGGTTTCTACGAGCAGTACTTC.

This clonotype was observed a few times. The chain is built from TRBV19 and TRBJ2-1; 10 positions agree with TRBD2. The CDR3 contains 15 residues. Per the germline V gene, CDR1 is LNHDA and CDR2 is SQIVND (reference sequence). V lost 2 bases and J lost 7; bases outside the gene matches: 5. The CDR3 here is CASSIRLAGVNEQFF. Written as DNA, the CDR3 is TGTGCCAGTAGTATACGGCTAGCGGGAGTAAATGAGCAGTTCTTC. Variable domain in full (rest from reference TRBV19 and TRBJ2-1): DGGITQSPKYLFRKEGQNVTLSCEQNLNHDAMYWYRQDPGQGLRLIYYSQIVNDFQKGDIAEGYSVSREKKESFPLTVTSAQKNPTAFYLCASSIRLAGVNEQFFGPGTRLTVL.

This clonotype was observed at least ten times. The J gene is TRBJ2-5, the V gene TRBV5-1; maybe TRBD2 (6 bases). Trimming shortened V by 2 bases and J by 2 bases, and 10 bases separated the two germline ends. Germline V gene lookup returns CDR1 SGHRS and CDR2 YFSETQ. The CDR3 has 14 residues. The CDR3: CASSLTGVQETQYF. DNA of the CDR3: TGCGCCAGCAGCTTAACGGGAGTGCAAGAGACCCAGTACTTC.

V gene TRBV24-1 combines with J gene TRBJ1-2; D uncertain. In germline, CDR1 is KGHDR, CDR2 SFDVKD. Trimming stripped 4 bases from V and 3 bases from J, with 14 bases between. This CDR3 region has 15 residues. CDR3 sequence (DNA): TGTGCCACCAGTGACCCTCGCGGCGGGGACTATGGCTACACCTTC. This encodes CATSDPRGGDYGYTF.

This CDR3 reads CASSPGGTSGGATDTQYF. The CDR3 nucleotides read TGTGCCAGCAGCCCAGGGGGAACTAGCGGGGGGGCGACAGATACGCAGTATTTT. This rearrangement joins TRBV3-1 to TRBJ2-3; 13 bases are shared with TRBD2. With V trimmed by 4 bases and J by 3 bases, 10 bases remained unmatched. There are 18 residues in the CDR3. CDR1 and CDR2 (germline): LGHDT, YNNKEL (reference sequence).

At least ten counts were recorded for this clonotype. V is TRBV2 and J is TRBJ2-3; TRBD2 aligns across 10 bases. The V gene end was trimmed by 9 bases and the J gene end by 6 bases; junction bases not matched to a gene: 6. The CDR3 spans 13 residues. Germline V gene data show CDR1 as SNHLY and CDR2 as FYNNEI. As DNA, the CDR3 is TGTGCCAGTTTAGCGGGAGGAGGGGATACGCAGTATTTT. It encodes CASLAGGGDTQYF.

This clonotype was seen many times. The rearrangement uses TRBV3-1 and TRBJ2-5; 12 nucleotides align to TRBD2. CDR3 size: 14 residues. J was trimmed by 5 bases and V by 4 bases; bases with no gene match: 2. The germline CDR1 and CDR2 sequences are LGHDT and YNNKEL (reference sequence). CDR3 protein: CASSRLAGDETQYF. CDR3 bases: TGTGCCAGCAGCCGACTAGCGGGGGACGAGACCCAGTACTTC.

In its sample, this clonotype was seen many times. V usage is TRBV12-3 or TRBV12-4 and J usage is TRBJ2-7; TRBD2 is a possible D gene (6 bases). The V end was cut by 6 bases, the J end by 7 bases, with 22 bases between. The CDR3 sequence is 15 residues long. The CDR3, as DNA: TGTGCCAGCAGGTCGGGTACCGGGGGAACCGGGGAGCAGTACTTC. Protein: CASRSGTGGTGEQYF.

This clonotype has ten or more counts. This chain links TRBV12-3 or TRBV12-4 with TRBJ2-1, with 10 bases that match TRBD2. The CDR3 runs to 15 residues. V was pared by 3 bases and J by 7 bases, with 6 bases of the junction left unmatched. This chain's CDR3 is CASSFFSGGYNEQFF. CDR3 sequence (DNA): TGTGCCAGCAGTTTCTTTAGCGGGGGGTATAATGAGCAGTTCTTC.